The sample holds one count of the clone carrying this T cell receptor beta chain. No antigen is known for it. This entry comes from a study of blood T cells in healthy people across ages. PCR was performed a second time for about 7 to 12 cycles using a sample-barcoded 5' primer and a J-beta primer mix. TCRdb called the 5' RACE reads again in MiXCR, with one record for every CDR3 protein. Among under 1,100,000 distinct CDR3 sequences listed, under 30% were seen once. General study findings and limits: Relative to aged donors, long-lived donors carried more naive CD4+ cells and displayed higher diversity. Researchers judged that diversity estimates from one million T cells fell short of true values.

CDR1 and CDR2 (germline): SGHTA, FQGNSA. Trimming pared 2 bases from V and 3 bases from J, leaving 11 bases between. The CDR3 contains 14 residues. The sample was also reused in another study, on T cells of mothers and their children. That report adds: All donors were healthy and Caucasian; they were a few mothers and their six children. All RNA that had been extracted was used for cDNA synthesis at roughly 1.6 ug per 15 ul.

The chain recombines TRBV7-2 with TRBJ2-7, with TRBD1 as a possible D gene (6 bases). The specimen sequenced was blood. The sequence came from a girl under 10 years old in good health. CDR3: CASSLRTEFYEQYF. CDR3 DNA: TGTGCCAGCAGCTTACGGACAGAATTCTACGAGCAGTACTTC.